The present entry profiles one TCR beta chain with its context. The antigen remains unidentified. This PCR relied on a set of 60 Vbeta primers and 13 Jbeta primers. Assay used: immunoSEQ multiplex PCR; TCRdb lists only in-frame clones, some missing. The sample has 150,000 to 200,000 clones, around 77% seen once. This sample was included in a study of cytomegalovirus exposure and HLA in healthy donors. Overall study: Unique TCRs from HLA-typed donors, approximately 80 million of them, were held in an early data release. Points from the study as a whole: Among the sequence variants, a highly shared cluster was likely an artifact of sequencing. Testing in vitro showed a few CMV-associated chains specific for CMV antigens. TCR beta sequences reportedly predicted the HLA-A and HLA-B alleles of most subjects accurately.

Germline V gene sequence: CDR1 SGDLS, CDR2 YYNGEE. This CDR3 region has 14 residues. Between the trimmed V and J ends, which lost 1 base and 7 bases, there was a span of 14 bases. This receptor was obtained from a man aged 55-75 years in good health and CMV-seronegative. Input material: PBMCs. The chain employs TRBV9 and TRBJ1-1; D is perhaps TRBD1 (5 bases). In DNA, the CDR3 is TGTGCCAGCAGCGTAATTAGGAGGGGCGGTGAAGCTTTCTTT. It is translated as CASSVIRRGGEAFF.